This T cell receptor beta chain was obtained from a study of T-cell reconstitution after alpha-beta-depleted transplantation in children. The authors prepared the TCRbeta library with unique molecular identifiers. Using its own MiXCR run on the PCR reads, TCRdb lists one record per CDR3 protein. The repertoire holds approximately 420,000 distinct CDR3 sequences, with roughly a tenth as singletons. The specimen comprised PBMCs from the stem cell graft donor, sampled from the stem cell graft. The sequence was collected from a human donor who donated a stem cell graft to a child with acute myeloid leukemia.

CDR3 nucleotide sequence: TGCGCCAGCAGCGACCTCACGGGAGGGTTTAATGAGCAGTTCTTC. Translated: CASSDLTGGFNEQFF. The rearrangement joins TRBV5-1 to TRBJ2-1; TRBD2 aligns across 8 bases. Germline CDR1 SGHRS, CDR2 YFSETQ. CDR3 length: 15 amino acids. With V trimmed by 4 bases and J by 7 bases, 10 bases remained unmatched.